These 8 T cell receptor beta chains share one sample of origin, sequenced in a study of tumor-infiltrating lymphocytes in localized non-small cell lung cancer. TCRdb's table, derived via immunoSEQ multiplex PCR, lists solely in-frame clones and lacks some. The sample holds under 15,000 clones, about nine tenths seen once. The sequencing sample was made of lung tumor tissue. The receptors were gathered from a human donor with non-small cell lung cancer.

V gene TRBV5-1 combines with J gene TRBJ2-2; D unresolved. Trimming removed 5 bases at V and 7 bases at J, with 12 bases between. Per germline, CDR1 SGHRS and CDR2 YFSETQ. The CDR3 covers 13 residues. The CDR3 region has the DNA TGCGCCAGCAGACTGGCTACTATCGGGGAGCTGTTTTTT. Translated: CASRLATIGELFF.

The CDR3 protein is CASSVVGQGGGVGAFF. In nucleotides, the CDR3 is TGTGCCAGCAGCGTAGTGGGACAGGGGGGAGGCGTAGGAGCTTTCTTT. The chain couples TRBV9 to TRBJ1-1, with 11 nucleotides matching TRBD1. CDR1 and CDR2 (germline): SGDLS, YYNGEE. V lost 0 bases, J lost 10 bases, and 11 bases stayed unmatched. This CDR3 spans 16 amino acids.

The J gene is TRBJ1-3, the V gene TRBV6-5; no clear D gene. Trimming took off 0 bases at V and 7 bases at J, with 7 bases between the two ends. Germline assignment: CDR1 MNHEY and CDR2 SVGAGI. The CDR3 consists of 13 residues. This CDR3 is CASSYSGSNTIYF. DNA for the CDR3: TGTGCCAGCAGTTACTCTGGGAGTAACACCATATATTTT.

The J gene is TRBJ2-3, the V gene TRBV29-1; 12 bases align to TRBD2. This CDR3 comprises 15 residues. The trim removed 4 bases at V and 3 bases at J, leaving 5 bases unmatched. Germline CDR1 is SQVTM and CDR2 is ANQGSEA. The CDR3 DNA reads as TGCAGCGTTGCGACGACTAGCGGGAGAACAGATACGCAGTATTTT. Residues: CSVATTSGRTDTQYF.

With respect to this clone: At one boundary the junction diverges from the germline segment, which might be a read error. V usage is TRBV20-1 and J usage is TRBJ2-5; 12 nucleotides match TRBD2. The CDR3 totals 11 residues. Germline values: CDR1 DFQATT, CDR2 SNEGSKA (reference sequence). CDR3 nucleotides: TGCAGTGCTAGGTCGGGACTAGCGGGCGACTTC. Protein product: CSARSGLAGDF.

The chain couples TRBV10-2 to TRBJ2-3; 9 bases match TRBD2. Germline V lookup: CDR1 WSHSY, CDR2 SAAADI. CDR3 size: 15 residues. V lost 4 bases and J lost 2; bases outside the gene matches: 4. DNA for the CDR3: TGCGCCAGCAGTGGGTTAGCGGGGGTCACAGATACGCAGTATTTT. Translating it yields CASSGLAGVTDTQYF.

The chain links TRBV7-8 to TRBJ2-7; 9 nucleotides agree with TRBD1. Germline assignment: CDR1 SGHVS and CDR2 FQNEAQ. CDR3 size: 15 residues. Trimming took 5 bases from V and 4 from J; bases not matched to a gene: 9. This CDR3 reads CASSPRRTGDYEQYF. The CDR3 DNA reads TGTGCCAGCAGCCCACGGCGGACAGGGGATTACGAGCAGTACTTC.

This clone was found a few times. The genes are TRBV6-5 and TRBJ2-1, with 7 bases fitting TRBD2. The CDR3 is 15 amino acids. The germline V gene encodes CDR1 MNHEY and CDR2 SVGAGI. V shed 2 bases and J 5 bases; nucleotides not matched to a gene: 6. The CDR3 DNA reads as TGTGCCAGCAGTTACGGCGGGAGTATCAACAATGAGCAGTTCTTC. Translating it yields CASSYGGSINNEQFF.